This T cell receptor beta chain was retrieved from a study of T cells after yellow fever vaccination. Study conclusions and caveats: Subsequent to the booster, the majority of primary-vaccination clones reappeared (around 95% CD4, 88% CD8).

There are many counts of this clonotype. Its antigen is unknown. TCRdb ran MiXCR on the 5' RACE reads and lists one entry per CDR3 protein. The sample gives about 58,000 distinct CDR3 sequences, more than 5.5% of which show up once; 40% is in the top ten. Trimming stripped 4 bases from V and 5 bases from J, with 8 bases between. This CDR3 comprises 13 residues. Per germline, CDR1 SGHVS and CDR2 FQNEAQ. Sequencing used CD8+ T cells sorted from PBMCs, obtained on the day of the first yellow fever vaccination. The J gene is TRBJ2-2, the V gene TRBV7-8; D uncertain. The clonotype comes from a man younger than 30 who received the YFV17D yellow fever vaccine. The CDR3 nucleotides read TGTGCCAGCAGCTCCCCCACGACCGGGGAGCTGTTTTTT. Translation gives CASSSPTTGELFF.